These 25 T cell receptor beta chains share one sample of origin, sequenced in a study of blood T cell repertoires in COVID-19. Clones were read by immunoSEQ multiplex PCR, and TCRdb kept only the in-frame ones, dropping some. The table includes about 500,000 clones, 75% to 90% detected once. Sequencing was carried out using PBMCs or T cells enriched from blood (not recorded which). All receptors derive from a young woman who had recovered from COVID-19.

This chain uses TRBV30 with TRBJ2-5, with a tentative D call TRBD2 (6 bases). This CDR3 is built from 12 residues. Trimming left V 4 bases short and J 6 bases short, with 12 bases between. Germline V gives CDR1 GTSNPN, CDR2 SVGIG (reference sequence). This chain's CDR3 is CAWTAAGKTQYF. The DNA for the CDR3 is TGTGCCTGGACAGCCGCGGGGAAGACCCAGTACTTC.

The chain links TRBV21-1 to TRBJ1-5; the D call of TRBD1 is as the table states it, not checked on the DNA. TRBV21-1 is an annotated pseudogene. The CDR3 totals 15 residues. CDR3: CASSIQGMSNQPQHF. CDR3 nucleotide sequence: TGTGCCAGCAGCATACAGGGAATGAGCAATCAGCCCCAGCATTTT.

The V gene is TRBV4-1, the J gene TRBJ1-2, with TRBD1 as a possible D gene (5 bases). V shed 8 bases and J shed 2 bases, with 12 bases lying between them. CDR3 length: 13 residues. Germline assignment: CDR1 MGHRA and CDR2 YSYEKL. CDR3 bases: TGCGCCAGCCGGGGGGTGGGGAACTATGGCTACACCTTC. Protein product: CASRGVGNYGYTF.

The chain uses TRBV2 and TRBJ1-2; tentatively, D is TRBD1 (6 bases). The CDR3 contains 15 residues. V lost 6 bases, J lost 4 bases, and 18 bases lay in between. Germline assignment: CDR1 SNHLY and CDR2 FYNNEI. Here the CDR3 DNA reads TGTGCCAGCAGCTATACAGGGATATTGACCTATGGCTACACCTTC. This encodes CASSYTGILTYGYTF.

This clone has a handful of counts. The chain joins TRBV4-2 to TRBJ2-7, with TRBD2 identical over 8 bases. The J segment lost 3 bases and the V segment lost 5 bases, leaving 9 bases of the junction unmatched. CDR1 and CDR2 (germline): LGHNA, YNFKEQ. The CDR3 totals 15 residues. CDR3: CASSTRTSRHYEQYF. The CDR3 nucleotides are TGTGCCAGCAGCACCCGGACTAGCCGGCACTACGAGCAGTACTTC.

This sequence joins TRBV27 and TRBJ1-2, with no clear D. The germline gives CDR1 MNHEY, CDR2 SMNVEV (reference sequence). V gave up 5 bases and J gave up 3 bases, with 13 bases separating them. The CDR3 length is 14 residues. In DNA, the CDR3 is TGTGCCAGCAGTCCAATTTTTCGGGACTATGGCTACACCTTC. Its protein is CASSPIFRDYGYTF.

V and J are TRBV3-1 (or the pseudogene TRBV3-2) and TRBJ2-6, with D possibly TRBD1 on 6 matching bases. Germline assignment: CDR1 LGHDT and CDR2 YNNKEL (reference sequence). V was cut by 5 bases and J by 0 bases, with 8 bases left in between. CDR3 length: 15 residues. In DNA form, the CDR3 reads TGTGCCAGCAGCTGGGGGCTCTCTGGGGCCAACGTCCTGACTTTC. Amino acid sequence: CASSWGLSGANVLTF.

V and J are TRBV5-1 and TRBJ2-5; 9 bases are a match to TRBD1. Germline CDR1 is SGHRS and CDR2 is YFSETQ. The CDR3 covers 18 residues. V shed 1 base and J 4 bases; nucleotides not matched to a gene: 14. CDR3 region: CASSLNPGGQGIAETQYF. The CDR3 DNA sequence: TGCGCCAGCAGCTTGAACCCCGGGGGACAGGGAATTGCAGAGACCCAGTACTTC. Full variable domain (missing parts from reference TRBV5-1 and TRBJ2-5): KAGVTQTPRYLIKTRGQQVTLSCSPISGHRSVSWYQQTPGQGLQFLFEYFSETQRNKGNFPGRFSGRQFSNSRSEMNVSTLELGDSALYLCASSLNPGGQGIAETQYFGPGTRLLVL.

The rearrangement links TRBV2 to TRBJ2-3; 7 bases are a match to TRBD1. From germline, CDR1 is SNHLY and CDR2 FYNNEI. Trimming at V came to 2 bases and at J to 5 bases, leaving 19 bases not matched to a gene. CDR3 length: 19 residues. CDR3 loop: CASSEPLAEAGGFLDTQYF. The CDR3 bases are TGTGCCAGCAGTGAACCCCTAGCCGAAGCAGGGGGATTCCTAGATACGCAGTATTTT. The variable domain in full, completed from reference TRBV2 and TRBJ2-3, reads EPEVTQTPSHQVTQMGQEVILRCVPISNHLYFYWYRQILGQKVEFLVSFYNNEISEKSEIFDDQFSVERPDGSNFTLKIRSTKLEDSAMYFCASSEPLAEAGGFLDTQYFGPGTRLTVL.

This clone was seen only a few times. V is TRBV6-5 and J is TRBJ1-4, with 9 nucleotides matching TRBD1. The V gene end was trimmed by 0 bases and the J gene end by 6 bases; junction bases not matched to a gene: 5. Germline V lookup: CDR1 MNHEY, CDR2 SVGAGI. The CDR3 spans 16 residues. The CDR3 reads CASSYSSGTGHEKLFF. For the CDR3, the DNA is TGTGCCAGCAGTTACTCGTCCGGGACAGGGCATGAAAAACTGTTTTTT.

This clone occurred once. This rearrangement joins TRBV6-5 to TRBJ1-2, with D possibly TRBD1 on 5 matching bases. Germline CDR1 reads MNHEY; CDR2 reads SVGAGI. Trimming took 0 bases from V and 6 from J, leaving 11 bases between them. The CDR3 has 14 amino acids. This CDR3 reads CASSYSMGEDGYTF. The CDR3 bases are TGTGCCAGCAGTTACTCTATGGGGGAGGATGGCTACACCTTC.

J is TRBJ1-1 and V is TRBV19, with unresolved D. The germline V and J ends were trimmed by 1 base and 6 bases, with 15 bases remaining between them. The CDR3 consists of 15 residues. Per germline, CDR1 LNHDA and CDR2 SQIVND (reference sequence). The chain's CDR3 is CASSIGGAQRAEAFF. The CDR3 nucleotides are TGTGCCAGTAGTATAGGTGGCGCCCAGAGGGCTGAAGCTTTCTTT.

The chain carries TRBV7-9 and TRBJ2-7; 9 bases match TRBD1. The CDR3 spans 16 residues. J gave up 1 base and V 5 bases, and 9 bases lay outside the gene matches. Germline CDR1 SEHNR, CDR2 FQNEAQ (reference sequence). The CDR3 spells CASSPQSGTGSYEQYF. The CDR3 DNA sequence: TGTGCCAGCAGCCCTCAATCCGGGACAGGGTCCTACGAGCAGTACTTC.

In this sample, this clone turned up once. V is TRBV5-6 and J is TRBJ1-5, with 8 bases lining up with TRBD1. Germline CDR1 is SGHDT and CDR2 is YYEEEE. J lost 4 bases, V lost 5 bases, and 5 bases had no gene match. The CDR3 totals 14 residues. CDR3: CASRRTGGNQPQHF. The CDR3 DNA reads TGTGCCAGCAGGCGTACAGGGGGAAATCAGCCCCAGCATTTT.

The chain couples TRBV18 to TRBJ1-1; 10 bases map to TRBD1. J lost 3 bases, V lost 4 bases, and 8 bases had no gene match. Germline CDR1 is KGHSH and CDR2 is LQKENI. This CDR3 has 16 amino acids. CDR3 in DNA: TGTGCCAGCTCACGACGGGACAGGGGACTTGACACTGAAGCTTTCTTT. This codes for CASSRRDRGLDTEAFF. Looking up the rest from reference TRBV18 and TRBJ1-1 gives the full variable domain: NAGVMQNPRHLVRRRGQEARLRCSPMKGHSHVYWYRQLPEEGLKFMVYLQKENIIDESGMPKERFSAEFPKEGPSILRIQQVVRGDSAAYFCASSRRDRGLDTEAFFGQGTRLTVV.

This chain connects TRBV5-5 to TRBJ2-4; TRBD2 aligns across 9 bases. The CDR3 has 15 amino acids. The germline V gene has CDR1 SGHKS and CDR2 YYEKEE (reference sequence). With V trimmed by 0 bases and J by 5 bases, 3 bases remained unmatched. As DNA, the CDR3 is TGTGCCAGCAGCTTGGTAGCTAGCGGGGAAAACATTCAGTACTTC. Translation: CASSLVASGENIQYF.

This chain links TRBV13 with TRBJ1-4, with a possible D match to TRBD1 (6 bases). CDR1 is PRHDT, CDR2 FYEKMQ, per germline (reference sequence). The CDR3 consists of 16 residues. The V and J ends lost 5 bases and 0 bases respectively, with 13 bases between them. The CDR3 DNA reads as TGTGCCAGCAGCAAACGACAGGCCTCAACTAATGAAAAACTGTTTTTT. As protein: CASSKRQASTNEKLFF.

This rearrangement joins TRBV4-1 to TRBJ1-2; D uncertain. Between the trimmed V and J ends, which lost 0 bases and 8 bases, there was a span of 16 bases. The CDR3 runs 15 residues. Germline CDR1 MGHRA, CDR2 YSYEKL. CDR3 DNA sequence: TGCGCCAGCAGCCAAGAAGTAACCACATTGAGGGGCTACACCTTC. Translation: CASSQEVTTLRGYTF.

This rearrangement joins TRBV3-1 (or the pseudogene TRBV3-2) to TRBJ2-7, with D perhaps matching TRBD2 (5 bases). V dropped 0 bases and J dropped 7 bases, with 7 bases sitting between them. The V gene's germline CDR1 is LGHDT and CDR2 YNNKEL (reference sequence). The CDR3 contains 12 residues. The CDR3 loop is CASSQDREEQYF. The CDR3 DNA sequence: TGTGCCAGCAGCCAAGATAGGGAGGAGCAGTACTTC.

The V and J genes are TRBV29-1 and TRBJ1-6; 9 bases align to TRBD1. CDR1 is SQVTM and CDR2 is ANQGSEA in the germline V gene. V shed 6 bases, J shed 9 bases, and the junction held 6 bases outside the gene matches. This CDR3 spans 13 amino acids. DNA of the CDR3: TGCAGCGTCGGGGACAGGGTCCGTTCACCCCTCCACTTT. Translating it yields CSVGDRVRSPLHF.

The V and J genes are TRBV6-5 and TRBJ2-7, with 12 nucleotides matching TRBD2. The CDR3 is 15 residues long. The germline CDR1 and CDR2 sequences are MNHEY and SVGAGI. J was trimmed by 4 bases and V by 6 bases; bases with no gene match: 7. The CDR3 nucleotides read TGTGCCAGCAGATCTCGGACTAGCGGGGTTTACGAGCAGTACTTC. Translating it yields CASRSRTSGVYEQYF.

The chain combines TRBV10-1 with TRBJ2-3, with D unclear. Per germline, CDR1 WNHNN and CDR2 SYGVQD (reference sequence). Trimming left V 6 bases short and J 1 base short, with 14 bases between. The CDR3 has 15 amino acids. As DNA, the CDR3 is TGCGCCAGCAGCCCGACACGTTGGGGCACAGATACGCAGTATTTT. Amino acid sequence: CASSPTRWGTDTQYF.

This clone was recorded once. The chain joins TRBV30 to TRBJ2-3; perhaps TRBD2 as D (6 bases). Trimming cost V 2 bases and J 2 bases, with 14 bases left between them. The CDR3 runs to 15 residues. Germline CDR1 and CDR2: GTSNPN and SVGIG (reference sequence). Written as DNA, the CDR3 is TGTGCCTGGAGTCGGGACTTACCTTTCACAGATACGCAGTATTTT. Protein sequence: CAWSRDLPFTDTQYF.

This clone is a singleton in its sample. The chain employs TRBV7-2 and TRBJ1-5; unclear D gene. Germline CDR1 SGHTA, CDR2 FQGNSA. This CDR3 spans 12 amino acids. Trimming pared 5 bases from V and 5 bases from J, leaving 7 bases between. The CDR3 DNA follows: TGTGCCAGCAGCCCGCCGGATCAGCCCCAGCATTTT. Its translation is CASSPPDQPQHF.

This rearrangement joins TRBV19 to TRBJ1-1; tentative D call: TRBD1 (5 bases). Germline V gene sequence: CDR1 LNHDA, CDR2 SQIVND (reference sequence). This CDR3 is built from 15 residues. The V end was cut by 1 base, the J end by 5 bases, with 14 bases between. The CDR3 DNA is TGTGCCAGTAGTATAGGAAGGAGGGGAGGAACTGAAGCTTTCTTT. This codes for CASSIGRRGGTEAFF.